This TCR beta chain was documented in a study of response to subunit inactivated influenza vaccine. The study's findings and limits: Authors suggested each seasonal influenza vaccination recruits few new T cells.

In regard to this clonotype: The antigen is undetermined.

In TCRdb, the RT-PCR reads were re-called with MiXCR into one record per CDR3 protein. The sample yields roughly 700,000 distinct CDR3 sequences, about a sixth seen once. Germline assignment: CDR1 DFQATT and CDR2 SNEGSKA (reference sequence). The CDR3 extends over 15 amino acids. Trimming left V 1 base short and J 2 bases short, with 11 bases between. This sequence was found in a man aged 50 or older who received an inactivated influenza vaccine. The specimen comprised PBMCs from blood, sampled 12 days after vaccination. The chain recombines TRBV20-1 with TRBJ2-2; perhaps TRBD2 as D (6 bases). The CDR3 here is CSARVPGLNTGELFF. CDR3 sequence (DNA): TGCAGTGCTAGAGTCCCAGGACTAAACACCGGGGAGCTGTTTTTT.